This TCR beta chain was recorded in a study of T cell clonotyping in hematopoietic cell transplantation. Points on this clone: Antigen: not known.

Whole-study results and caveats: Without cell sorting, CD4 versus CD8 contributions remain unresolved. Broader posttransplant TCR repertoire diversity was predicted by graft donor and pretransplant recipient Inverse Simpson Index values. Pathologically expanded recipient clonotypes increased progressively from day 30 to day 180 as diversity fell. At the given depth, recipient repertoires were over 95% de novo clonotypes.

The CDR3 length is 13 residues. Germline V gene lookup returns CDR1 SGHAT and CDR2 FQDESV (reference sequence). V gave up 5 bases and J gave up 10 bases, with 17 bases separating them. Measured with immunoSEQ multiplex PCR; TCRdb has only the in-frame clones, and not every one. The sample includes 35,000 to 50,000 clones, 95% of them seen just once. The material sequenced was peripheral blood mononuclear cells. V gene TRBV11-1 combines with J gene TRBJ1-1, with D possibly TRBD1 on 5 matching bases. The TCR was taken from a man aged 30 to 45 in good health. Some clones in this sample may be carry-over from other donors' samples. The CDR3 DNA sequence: TGTGCCAGCAGCCCGCTGCGGGGCGTAGCAGCTTTCTTT. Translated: CASSPLRGVAAFF.